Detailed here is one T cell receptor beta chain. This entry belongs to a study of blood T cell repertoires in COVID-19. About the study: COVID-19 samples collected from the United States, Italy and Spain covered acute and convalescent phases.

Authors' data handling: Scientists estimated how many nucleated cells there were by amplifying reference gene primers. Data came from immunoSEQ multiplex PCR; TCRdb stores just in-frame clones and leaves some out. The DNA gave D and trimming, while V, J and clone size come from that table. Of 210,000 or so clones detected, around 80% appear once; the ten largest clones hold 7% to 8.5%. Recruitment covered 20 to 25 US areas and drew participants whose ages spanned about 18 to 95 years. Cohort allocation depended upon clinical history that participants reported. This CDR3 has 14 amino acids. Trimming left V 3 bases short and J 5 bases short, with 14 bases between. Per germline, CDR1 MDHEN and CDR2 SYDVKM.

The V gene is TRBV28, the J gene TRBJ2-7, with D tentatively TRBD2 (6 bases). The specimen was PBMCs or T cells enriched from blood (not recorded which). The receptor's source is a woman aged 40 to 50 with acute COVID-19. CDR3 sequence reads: CASSFEGTYDEQYF. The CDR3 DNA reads TGTGCCAGCAGTTTTGAAGGGACTTATGACGAGCAGTACTTC.